These 30 T cell receptor beta chains came from one sample sequenced in a study of blood T cell repertoires in COVID-19. Sequencing was performed with immunoSEQ multiplex PCR; in TCRdb, only in-frame clones are kept and a portion is missing. Of 73,000 or so clones in the sample, 65% to 90% were seen once. Sample: peripheral blood. The receptors stem from a woman aged 60 to 75 with acute or convalescent COVID-19.

The chain uses TRBV11-2 and TRBJ1-3; TRBD1 might be the D (6 bases). V lost 1 base and J lost 2, with 12 bases in between. Germline values: CDR1 SGHAT, CDR2 FQNNGV. This CDR3 spans 16 amino acids. CDR3 bases: TGTGCCAGCAGCTTAGGTGCTGCAGGGGCTGGAAACACCATATATTTT. Its protein is CASSLGAAGAGNTIYF.

The chain joins TRBV13 to TRBJ2-5; D is perhaps TRBD2 (6 bases). The germline V gene has CDR1 PRHDT and CDR2 FYEKMQ (reference sequence). The V end lost 0 bases, the J end lost 1 base, and 9 bases lay between the germline ends. The length of the CDR3 is 15 residues. The CDR3 nucleotides read TGTGCCAGCAGCTTAGGCGCGGGACTCCAAGAGACCCAGTACTTC. The encoded protein is CASSLGAGLQETQYF.

V is TRBV21-1 and J is TRBJ1-5. TRBV21-1 is an annotated pseudogene. CDR3 length: 12 residues. Here the CDR3 reads CASSNINQPQHF. The CDR3 region has the DNA TGTGCCAGCAGCAATATTAATCAGCCCCAGCATTTT.

The chain links TRBV9 to TRBJ1-1, with D unclear. V was trimmed by 4 bases and J by 6 bases, leaving 13 bases between them. The CDR3 spans 13 residues. The germline V gene encodes CDR1 SGDLS and CDR2 YYNGEE. CDR3 bases: TGTGCCAGCAGCTCCACTGCGGGATCTGAAGCTTTCTTT. This gives the protein CASSSTAGSEAFF.

The chain uses TRBV6-1 and TRBJ1-4; no clear D gene. Per germline, CDR1 MNHNS and CDR2 SASEGT. Trimming shortened V by 2 bases and J by 1 base, and 8 bases separated the two germline ends. CDR3 length: 15 residues. CDR3: CASSETAGTNEKLFF. DNA for the CDR3: TGTGCCAGCAGTGAAACCGCGGGAACTAATGAAAAACTGTTTTTT.

Written as DNA, the CDR3 is TGTGCCAGCAGTTCGCCGGGGAGCTCCTATAATTCACCCCTCCACTTT. Its protein is CASSSPGSSYNSPLHF. The chain combines TRBV27 with TRBJ1-6; D remains ambiguous. The V end lost 4 bases, the J end lost 0 bases, and 10 bases lay between the germline ends. Germline-derived CDR1 and CDR2 are MNHEY and SMNVEV (reference sequence). The CDR3 has 16 residues.

The chain links TRBV5-8 to TRBJ2-7, with 10 bases lining up with TRBD2. The length of the CDR3 is 15 residues. From germline, CDR1 is SGHTS and CDR2 YDEGEE. The V gene end was trimmed by 6 bases and the J gene end by 1 base; junction bases not matched to a gene: 7. CDR3 coding DNA: TGTGCCAGCAACCTAGCGGGGGCACTATCCTACGAGCAGTACTTC. The encoded protein is CASNLAGALSYEQYF.

The rearrangement uses TRBV30 and TRBJ1-2; D remains unclear. There are 11 residues in the CDR3. Trimming left V 0 bases short and J 3 bases short, with 2 bases between. Germline V gives CDR1 GTSNPN, CDR2 SVGIG (reference sequence). The DNA for the CDR3 is TGTGCCTGGAGTGTCGACTATGGCTACACCTTC. Translation gives CAWSVDYGYTF.

This clone occurred a few times. The V call is TRBV10-3, the J call TRBJ1-2, with 9 bases that match TRBD1. Germline trimming cut 7 bases from V and 8 bases from J; bases unmatched to any gene: 11. The CDR3 contains 14 residues. Germline CDR1 ENHRY, CDR2 SYGVKD. CDR3 residues: CAITQGGTGNGYTF. CDR3 DNA sequence: TGTGCCATCACCCAGGGGGGGACAGGGAACGGCTACACCTTC.

The J gene is TRBJ1-1, the V gene TRBV30; unclear D gene. The CDR3 loop spans 16 amino acids. Germline CDR1 is GTSNPN and CDR2 is SVGIG (reference sequence). Trimming stripped 1 base from V and 2 bases from J, with 17 bases between. CDR3 bases: TGTGCCTGGAGTGGCCGCCCTTTAGCAGCTAACACTGAAGCTTTCTTT. It specifies CAWSGRPLAANTEAFF.

This chain connects TRBV2 to TRBJ1-3, with 7 bases identical to TRBD1. The CDR3 loop spans 14 amino acids. J gave up 8 bases and V 4 bases, and 8 bases lay outside the gene matches. Germline values: CDR1 SNHLY, CDR2 FYNNEI. The DNA of the CDR3 is TGTGCCAGCAGTGCAAAACAGGGGACGGACACCATATATTTT. Translating gives CASSAKQGTDTIYF. Drawing the rest from reference TRBV2 and TRBJ1-3, the complete variable domain is EPEVTQTPSHQVTQMGQEVILRCVPISNHLYFYWYRQILGQKVEFLVSFYNNEISEKSEIFDDQFSVERPDGSNFTLKIRSTKLEDSAMYFCASSAKQGTDTIYFGEGSWLTVV.

This chain connects TRBV7-7 to TRBJ2-2, with D possibly being TRBD1 (5 bases). Trimming cost V 5 bases and J 11 bases, with 21 bases left between them. Looked up from germline, CDR1 is SSHAT and CDR2 is FNYEAQ (reference sequence). The CDR3 runs 15 residues. The CDR3 loop reads CASSPTGATDRELFF. CDR3 in DNA: TGTGCCAGCAGCCCAACTGGGGCTACGGACCGAGAGCTGTTTTTT.

This chain joins TRBV19 and TRBJ1-2; D not resolved. The CDR3 is 13 residues long. CDR1 is LNHDA and CDR2 is SQIVND in the germline V gene (reference sequence). V shed 3 bases and J shed 8 bases, with 13 bases lying between them. As DNA, the CDR3 is TGTGCCAGTAGTATTAACAGACTACGGGGCTACACCTTC. Residues: CASSINRLRGYTF.

The V gene is TRBV6-5, the J gene TRBJ1-2, with D possibly being TRBD1 (6 bases). Trimming left V 4 bases short and J 8 bases short, with 17 bases between. The CDR3 extends over 14 amino acids. Germline V gene sequence: CDR1 MNHEY, CDR2 SVGAGI. CDR3 in DNA: TGTGCCAGCAGTTCCTTGGGCAGGGGTGCCGGCTACACCTTC. Encoded protein: CASSSLGRGAGYTF.

This clone was seen a single time. The chain links TRBV3-1 (or the pseudogene TRBV3-2) to TRBJ1-3, with a weak D call TRBD1 (6 bases). CDR3 length equals 16 residues. With 1 base removed from V and 2 bases from J, the gap between germline ends came to 12 bases. CDR1 and CDR2 from the germline V gene are LGHDT and YNNKEL (reference sequence). As DNA, the CDR3 is TGTGCCAGCAGCCAAGGGTCTAGGACAGCTGGAAACACCATATATTTT. Protein: CASSQGSRTAGNTIYF.

In its sample, this clone was seen a few times. The chain joins TRBV18 to TRBJ1-1; possible D gene TRBD1, 5 bases. Per germline, CDR1 KGHSH and CDR2 LQKENI. The V end was cut by 5 bases, the J end by 0 bases, with 16 bases between. The CDR3 runs to 16 residues. The CDR3 spells CASSTTSTRVNTEAFF. DNA of the CDR3: TGTGCCAGCTCAACAACAAGTACCAGGGTGAACACTGAAGCTTTCTTT.

Only a few counts were recorded for this clone. DNA for the CDR3: TGTGCCAGCAGTGGACAGGGGACCCCCTACGAGCAGTACTTC. As protein: CASSGQGTPYEQYF. V gene TRBV2 combines with J gene TRBJ2-7; 8 bases align to TRBD1. After removal of 4 bases from V and 2 bases from J, the junction contained 4 bases not matched to a gene. CDR1 is SNHLY and CDR2 is FYNNEI in the germline V gene. This CDR3 region has 14 residues.

This clone was detected only a few times. The rearrangement links TRBV10-3 to TRBJ1-1; the match to TRBD1 covers 9 bases. The CDR3 extends over 13 amino acids. The trim removed 10 bases at V and 3 bases at J, leaving 6 bases unmatched. The germline V gene has CDR1 ENHRY and CDR2 SYGVKD. DNA for the CDR3: TGTGCCACCATACAGGGGGCGGACACTGAAGCTTTCTTT. The encoded protein is CATIQGADTEAFF.

The chain uses TRBV7-3 and TRBJ2-3; TRBD2 matches 7 bases. The trim removed 4 bases at V and 3 bases at J, leaving 7 bases unmatched. Germline V lookup: CDR1 SGHTA, CDR2 FQGTGA. The CDR3 is made up of 15 amino acids. The CDR3 loop is CASSWGGGSTDTQYF. The CDR3 DNA is TGTGCCAGCAGCTGGGGCGGGGGTTCGACAGATACGCAGTATTTT.

The CDR3 nucleotides read TGTGCCAGTAGGTACAGGGAGAGGAACACTGAAGCTTTCTTT. Residues: CASRYRERNTEAFF. The rearrangement joins TRBV19 to TRBJ1-1; TRBD1 is a possible D gene (6 bases). Per germline, CDR1 LNHDA and CDR2 SQIVND (reference sequence). This CDR3 is 14 amino acids long. The germline V and J ends were trimmed by 6 bases and 1 base, with 12 bases remaining between them.

The chain recombines TRBV5-1 with TRBJ2-5, with 10 bases lining up with TRBD1. Germline trimming cut 2 bases from V and 2 bases from J; bases unmatched to any gene: 3. In germline, CDR1 is SGHRS, CDR2 YFSETQ. The CDR3 has 15 amino acids. DNA for the CDR3: TGCGCCAGCAGCTTCGGACAGGGGGGTCAAGAGACCCAGTACTTC. Residues: CASSFGQGGQETQYF.

The rearrangement joins TRBV24-1 to TRBJ2-6; weak D call: TRBD1 (5 bases). Trimming pared 3 bases from V and 4 bases from J, leaving 9 bases between. Looked up from germline, CDR1 is KGHDR and CDR2 is SFDVKD. The CDR3 spans 15 residues. The CDR3 loop reads CATSDAGSGANVLTF. CDR3 nucleotide sequence: TGTGCCACCAGTGATGCAGGGTCCGGGGCCAACGTCCTGACTTTC.

V usage is TRBV7-2 and J usage is TRBJ1-5; possibly TRBD1 for D (5 bases). The CDR3 consists of 16 residues. Germline V lookup: CDR1 SGHTA, CDR2 FQGNSA. V was pared by 2 bases and J by 4 bases, with 15 bases between. In nucleotides, the CDR3 is TGTGCCAGCAGCTTACATGGGCCAGGGCTAAATCAGCCCCAGCATTTT. This gives the protein CASSLHGPGLNQPQHF.

This chain's CDR3 is CSVEDRSSGIYEQYF. The CDR3 DNA sequence: TGCAGCGTTGAAGACCGGTCTAGCGGGATCTACGAGCAGTACTTC. V gene TRBV29-1 combines with J gene TRBJ2-7, with 9 bases identical to TRBD2. CDR3 size: 15 residues. V shed 0 bases, J shed 3 bases, and the junction held 6 bases outside the gene matches. Germline V gene sequence: CDR1 SQVTM, CDR2 ANQGSEA.

This clone is medium-sized within its sample. The chain joins TRBV2 to TRBJ1-1; TRBD1 matches 8 bases. Unmatched junction bases numbered 7, after V lost 6 bases and J lost 7 bases. The germline V gene has CDR1 SNHLY and CDR2 FYNNEI. This CDR3 region has 13 residues. CDR3 protein: CASRVDRGGEAFF. The CDR3 nucleotides are TGTGCCAGCAGGGTAGACAGGGGCGGTGAAGCTTTCTTT.

CDR3 protein: CATVLGDFQETQYF. The CDR3 region has the DNA TGCGCCACCGTTCTCGGGGACTTTCAAGAGACCCAGTACTTC. This chain uses TRBV10-2 with TRBJ2-5; D is perhaps TRBD2 (6 bases). Germline V gene sequence: CDR1 WSHSY, CDR2 SAAADI. V was cut by 10 bases and J by 2 bases, with 17 bases left in between. CDR3 size: 14 residues.

V gene TRBV4-1 combines with J gene TRBJ1-5; a weak D match, TRBD1 (5 bases). CDR1 and CDR2 from the germline V gene are MGHRA and YSYEKL. There are 15 residues in the CDR3. Trimming took 4 bases from V and 5 from J, leaving 15 bases between them. CDR3 region: CASSRLQAVDQPQHF. CDR3 in DNA: TGCGCCAGCAGCCGCCTACAGGCAGTCGATCAGCCCCAGCATTTT.

The rearrangement links TRBV27 to TRBJ2-1; D possibly corresponds to TRBD1 (5 bases). The CDR3 extends over 15 amino acids. Trimming cost V 2 bases and J 3 bases, with 11 bases left between them. Germline CDR1 and CDR2: MNHEY and SMNVEV (reference sequence). The CDR3 DNA reads TGTGCCAGCAGTTTAGCCCCAGGGCGCTACAATGAGCAGTTCTTC. It translates to CASSLAPGRYNEQFF.

This clone was observed a few times. This chain uses TRBV6-4 with TRBJ1-1; D call uncertain. This CDR3 is built from 14 residues. Germline V lookup: CDR1 MRHNA, CDR2 SNTAGT. V was shortened by 8 bases and J by 1 base, with 14 bases between the two germline ends. The CDR3 loop reads CASGPPVPNTEAFF. The CDR3 DNA reads as TGTGCCAGCGGCCCTCCCGTCCCGAACACTGAAGCTTTCTTT.

The gene calls are TRBV9 and TRBJ2-3; 11 positions agree with TRBD2. The V gene's germline CDR1 is SGDLS and CDR2 YYNGEE. The CDR3 length is 16 residues. Trimming cost V 2 bases and J 2 bases; bases outside gene matches: 4. CDR3 coding DNA: TGTGCCAGCAGCGTGACTAGCGGGGTGATCACAGATACGCAGTATTTT. Its protein is CASSVTSGVITDTQYF.